Sequencing of this T cell receptor beta chain was carried out in a study of memory CD4+ T cells and cytomegalovirus serostatus. Study overall: Of the healthy Belgian adults, fewer than 10 were CMV seropositive and 24 seronegative. Study outcomes and limitations: CD4+ memory repertoires contained about two fifths of the roughly 160 reported CMV TCRbeta sequences.

V lost 5 bases and J 4 bases, leaving 14 bases between the germline ends. The length of the CDR3 is 14 residues. CDR1 is MNHEY, CDR2 SVGAGI, per germline. The protocol was immunoSEQ multiplex PCR, while the TCRdb copy is restricted to in-frame clones and leaves out a portion. The sample has 60,000 to 75,000 clones; around 82% are singletons. Worth noting for this clone: What it recognizes is unknown.

The sort gate was single viable CD3+CD4+CD8-CD45RO+ cells for memory CD4+ T cells. Positive selection with CD4 microbeads enriched total CD4+ T cells. The specimen was memory CD4+ T cells from blood. The sequence was obtained from an adult in good health and CMV-seronegative. Some clones in this sample may be carry-over from other donors' samples. The chain couples TRBV6-5 to TRBJ2-5; a weak D match, TRBD2 (7 bases). The CDR3 sequence: CASSPEGGLETQYF. CDR3 sequence (DNA): TGTGCCAGCAGTCCCGAGGGGGGGCTAGAGACCCAGTACTTC.